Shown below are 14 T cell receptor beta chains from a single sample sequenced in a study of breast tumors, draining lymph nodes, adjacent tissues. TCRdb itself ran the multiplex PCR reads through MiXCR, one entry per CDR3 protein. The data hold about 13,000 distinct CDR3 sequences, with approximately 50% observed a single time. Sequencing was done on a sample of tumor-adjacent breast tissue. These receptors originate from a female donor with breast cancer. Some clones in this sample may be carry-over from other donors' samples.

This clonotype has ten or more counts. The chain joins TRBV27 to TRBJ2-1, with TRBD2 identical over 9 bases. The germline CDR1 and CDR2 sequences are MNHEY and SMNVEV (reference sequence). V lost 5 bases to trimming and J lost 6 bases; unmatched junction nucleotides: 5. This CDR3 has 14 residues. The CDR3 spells CASSPLGLANEQFF. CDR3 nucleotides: TGTGCCAGCAGTCCCCTGGGACTAGCCAATGAGCAGTTCTTC.

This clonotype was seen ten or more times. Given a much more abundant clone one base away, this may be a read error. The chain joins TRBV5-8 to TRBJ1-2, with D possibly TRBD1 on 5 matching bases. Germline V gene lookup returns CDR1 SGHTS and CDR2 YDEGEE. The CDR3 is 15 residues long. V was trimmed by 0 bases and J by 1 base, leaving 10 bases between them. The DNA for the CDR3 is TGTGCCAGCAGCTTGGCGGGACCCTATAACTATGGCTACACCTTC. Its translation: CASSLAGPYNYGYTF.

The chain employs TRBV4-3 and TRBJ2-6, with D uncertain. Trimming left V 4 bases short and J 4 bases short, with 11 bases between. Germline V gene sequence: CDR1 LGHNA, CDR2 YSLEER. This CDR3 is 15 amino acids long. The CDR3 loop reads CASSLNLTGANVLTF. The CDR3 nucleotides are TGCGCCAGCAGCCTCAATCTGACAGGGGCCAACGTCCTGACTTTC.

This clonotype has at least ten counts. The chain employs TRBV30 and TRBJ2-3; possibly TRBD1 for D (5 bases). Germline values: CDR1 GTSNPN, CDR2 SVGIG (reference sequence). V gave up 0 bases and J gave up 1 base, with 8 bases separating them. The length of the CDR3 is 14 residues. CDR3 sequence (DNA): TGTGCCTGGAGTGTGGGGCTCCGCACAGATACGCAGTATTTT. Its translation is CAWSVGLRTDTQYF.

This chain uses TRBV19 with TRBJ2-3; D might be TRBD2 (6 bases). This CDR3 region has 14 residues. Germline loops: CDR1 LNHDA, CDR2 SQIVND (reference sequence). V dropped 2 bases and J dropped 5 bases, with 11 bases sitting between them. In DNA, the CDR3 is TGTGCCAGTAGTATACAGGGAGGAAAAGATACGCAGTATTTT. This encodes CASSIQGGKDTQYF.

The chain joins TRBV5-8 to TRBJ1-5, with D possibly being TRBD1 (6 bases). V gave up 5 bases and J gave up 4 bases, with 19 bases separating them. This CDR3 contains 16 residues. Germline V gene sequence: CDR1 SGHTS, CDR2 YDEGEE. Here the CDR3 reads CASSRSSYTGNQPQHF. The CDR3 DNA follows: TGTGCCAGCAGTCGGTCTTCATATACAGGGAATCAGCCCCAGCATTTT.

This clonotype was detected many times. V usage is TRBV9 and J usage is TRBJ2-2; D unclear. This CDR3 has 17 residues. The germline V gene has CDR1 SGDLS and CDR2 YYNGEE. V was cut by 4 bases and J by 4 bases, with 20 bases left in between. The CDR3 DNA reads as TGTGCCAGCAGCACCCGCCACTCACCGAAGGGCACCGGGGAGCTGTTTTTT. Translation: CASSTRHSPKGTGELFF.

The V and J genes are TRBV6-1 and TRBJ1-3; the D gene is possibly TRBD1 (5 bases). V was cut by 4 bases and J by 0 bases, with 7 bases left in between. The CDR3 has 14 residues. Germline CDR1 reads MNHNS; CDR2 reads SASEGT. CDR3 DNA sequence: TGTGCCAGCAGTGTGGGGGGCTCTGGAAACACCATATATTTT. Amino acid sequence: CASSVGGSGNTIYF.

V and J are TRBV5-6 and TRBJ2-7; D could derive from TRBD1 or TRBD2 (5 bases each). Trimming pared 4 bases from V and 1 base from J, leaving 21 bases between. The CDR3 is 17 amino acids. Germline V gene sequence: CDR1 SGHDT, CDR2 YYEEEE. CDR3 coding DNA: TGTGCCAGCAGCCCTAACCCCGGGACCACGGTATCCTACGAGCAGTACTTC. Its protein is CASSPNPGTTVSYEQYF.

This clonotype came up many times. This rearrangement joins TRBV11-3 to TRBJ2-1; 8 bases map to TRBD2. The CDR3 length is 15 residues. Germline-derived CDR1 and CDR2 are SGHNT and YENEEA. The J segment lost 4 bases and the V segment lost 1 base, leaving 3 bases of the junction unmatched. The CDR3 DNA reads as TGTGCCAGCAGCTTAGGGCGGGAGGCTTACAATGAGCAGTTCTTC. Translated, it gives CASSLGREAYNEQFF.

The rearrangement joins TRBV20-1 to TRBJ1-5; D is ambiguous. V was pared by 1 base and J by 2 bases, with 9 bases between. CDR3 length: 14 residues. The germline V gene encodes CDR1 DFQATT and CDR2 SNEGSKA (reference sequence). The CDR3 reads CSARGGSGNQPQHF. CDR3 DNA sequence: TGCAGTGCTAGAGGAGGTAGTGGCAATCAGCCCCAGCATTTT.

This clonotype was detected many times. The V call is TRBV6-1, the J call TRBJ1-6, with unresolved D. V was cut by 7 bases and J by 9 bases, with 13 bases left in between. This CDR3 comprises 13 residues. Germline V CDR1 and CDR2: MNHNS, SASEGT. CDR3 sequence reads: CASIVKDGSPLHF. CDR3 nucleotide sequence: TGTGCCAGCATAGTCAAAGACGGTTCACCCCTCCACTTT.

DNA for the CDR3: TGTGCCAGCAGTTATACGGATAACTATGGCTACACCTTC. The encoded protein is CASSYTDNYGYTF. J is TRBJ1-2 and V is TRBV12-3 or TRBV12-4; no clear D gene. The CDR3 is 13 residues long. The germline V and J ends were trimmed by 4 bases and 1 base, with 7 bases remaining between them.

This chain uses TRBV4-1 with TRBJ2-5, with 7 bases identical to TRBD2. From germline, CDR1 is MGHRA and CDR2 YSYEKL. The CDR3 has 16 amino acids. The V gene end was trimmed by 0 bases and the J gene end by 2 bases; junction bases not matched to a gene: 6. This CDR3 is CASSQEGTSEQETQYF. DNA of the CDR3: TGCGCCAGCAGCCAAGAAGGTACTAGCGAACAAGAGACCCAGTACTTC.